Following are 3 T cell receptor beta chains from one sample sequenced in a study of cytomegalovirus exposure and HLA in healthy donors. Both 60 Vbeta primers and 13 Jbeta primers went into the PCR. Libraries were prepared by immunoSEQ multiplex PCR; TCRdb keeps only in-frame clonotypes and omits some of them. The sample has 99,000 or so clones, approximately 80% seen once; the top ten hold roughly 1.2%. Sequencing input: PBMCs. The receptors stem from a man aged 25 to 40 in good health and CMV-seronegative.

This chain connects TRBV29-1 to TRBJ1-5; 8 nucleotides line up with TRBD1. The CDR3 contains 13 residues. From germline, CDR1 is SQVTM and CDR2 ANQGSEA. V lost 0 bases, J lost 6 bases, and 1 base stayed unmatched. DNA of the CDR3: TGCAGCGTTGAAGAAGGGACAGGTCAGCCCCAGCATTTT. This gives the protein CSVEEGTGQPQHF.

DNA of the CDR3: TGTGCCAGTAGCCCCTCGAATAGCGGGGGCTCCTACGAGCAGTACTTC. As protein: CASSPSNSGGSYEQYF. The chain is built from TRBV19 and TRBJ2-7, with TRBD2 matching 9 bases. The CDR3 consists of 16 residues. CDR1 LNHDA and CDR2 SQIVND come from the germline V gene (reference sequence). J gave up 0 bases and V 6 bases, and 9 bases lay outside the gene matches. The whole variable domain, filled in from reference TRBV19 and TRBJ2-7, reads DGGITQSPKYLFRKEGQNVTLSCEQNLNHDAMYWYRQDPGQGLRLIYYSQIVNDFQKGDIAEGYSVSREKKESFPLTVTSAQKNPTAFYLCASSPSNSGGSYEQYFGPGTRLTVT.

The rearrangement links TRBV28 to TRBJ2-7; a weak D match, TRBD1 (5 bases). V was trimmed by 9 bases and J by 2 bases, leaving 20 bases between them. Germline-derived CDR1 and CDR2 are MDHEN and SYDVKM. The CDR3 extends over 15 amino acids. CDR3 residues: CARLPSVGLPYEQYF. CDR3 bases: TGTGCCAGACTGCCAAGCGTGGGGCTCCCCTACGAGCAGTACTTC.